This T cell receptor (beta chain) came from a study of T cells in narcolepsy. Overall study context: Donors had narcolepsy type 1 or type 2, or were healthy controls.

Only in-frame clones appear in the TCRdb table, and some are missing; sequencing was by immunoSEQ multiplex PCR. The sample has roughly 30,000 clones, roughly 78% seen once. As to this clone: Its antigen remains unidentified.

CDR3 length equals 13 residues. Germline CDR1 reads SQVTM; CDR2 reads ANQGSEA. The ends were cut back, 4 bases at V and 3 bases at J, with 12 bases in the middle. Study-level findings and limits: Some memory CD4+ repertoires had no autoreactive clone sequences.

This clonotype was sampled from a human donor with narcolepsy. The V gene is TRBV29-1, the J gene TRBJ1-2; the D is unclear. The specimen sequenced was CD45RA- memory CD4+ T cells from PBMCs. CDR3 protein: CSVGVAEDYGYTF. CDR3 nucleotide sequence: TGCAGCGTTGGGGTAGCGGAAGACTATGGCTACACCTTC.